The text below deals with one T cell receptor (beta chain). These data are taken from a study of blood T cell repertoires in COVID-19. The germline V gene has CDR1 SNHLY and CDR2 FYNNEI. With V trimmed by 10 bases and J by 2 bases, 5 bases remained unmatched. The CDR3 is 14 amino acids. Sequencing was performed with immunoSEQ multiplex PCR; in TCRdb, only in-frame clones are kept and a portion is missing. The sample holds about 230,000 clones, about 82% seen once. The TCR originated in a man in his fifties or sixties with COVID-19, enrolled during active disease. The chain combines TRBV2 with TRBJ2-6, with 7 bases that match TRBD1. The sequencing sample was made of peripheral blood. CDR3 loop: CAIHRGPGANVLTF. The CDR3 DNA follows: TGTGCCATACACAGGGGCCCTGGGGCCAACGTCCTGACTTTC.